This passage covers 26 T cell receptor beta chains from one sample sequenced in a study of CD8 T cells in Susac syndrome. A quantity of about 0.45 to 1 ug RNA underwent reverse transcription using random hexamers. TCRdb itself ran the immunoSEQ multiplex PCR reads through MiXCR, one entry per CDR3 protein. Of about 70,000 distinct CDR3 sequences listed, more than 85% are singletons. Input material: CD8+ T cells from PBMCs. These receptors were taken from a human donor in good health.

The chain is built from TRBV7-9 and TRBJ2-1; 7 bases match TRBD2. Trimming took 5 bases from V and 2 from J; bases not matched to a gene: 9. The CDR3 consists of 16 residues. The V gene's germline CDR1 is SEHNR and CDR2 FQNEAQ (reference sequence). The CDR3 sequence: CASSPPSGATYNEQFF. CDR3 nucleotides: TGTGCCAGCAGCCCGCCTAGCGGCGCTACCTACAATGAGCAGTTCTTC.

The chain links TRBV2 to TRBJ1-1; TRBD1 might be the D (6 bases). V was pared by 1 base and J by 5 bases, with 14 bases between. Looked up from germline, CDR1 is SNHLY and CDR2 is FYNNEI. The CDR3 has 15 amino acids. CDR3 in amino acids: CASSEDRTGRTEAFF. The DNA for the CDR3 is TGTGCCAGCAGTGAAGATAGAACAGGGAGGACTGAAGCTTTCTTT.

The chain combines TRBV5-1 with TRBJ2-6; 10 nucleotides match TRBD1. CDR1 and CDR2 from the germline V gene are SGHRS and YFSETQ. V shed 3 bases and J 8 bases; nucleotides not matched to a gene: 8. The CDR3 covers 16 residues. Here the CDR3 DNA reads TGCGCCAGCAGCTCCGGCGACAGGGGGCGATCCAACGTCCTGACTTTC. Amino acids: CASSSGDRGRSNVLTF.

This chain connects TRBV2 to TRBJ1-6; D is unclear. Trimming cost V 6 bases and J 0 bases, with 12 bases left between them. Germline V lookup: CDR1 SNHLY, CDR2 FYNNEI. The CDR3 consists of 16 residues. CDR3 in amino acids: CASRVGESSYNSPLHF. CDR3 sequence (DNA): TGTGCCAGCAGGGTAGGAGAGAGCTCCTATAATTCACCCCTCCACTTT.

The rearrangement joins TRBV12-5 to TRBJ2-1; 10 bases fit TRBD2. Germline CDR1 reads LGHNT; CDR2 reads FRNRAP. This CDR3 contains 15 residues. The trim removed 5 bases at V and 0 bases at J, leaving 1 base unmatched. The CDR3 protein is CASGLAGVSYNEQFF. The CDR3, as DNA: TGTGCTAGTGGTCTAGCGGGGGTCTCCTACAATGAGCAGTTCTTC.

The genes are TRBV12-3 or TRBV12-4 and TRBJ2-1; 7 nucleotides line up with TRBD1. CDR3 length: 16 amino acids. V dropped 1 base and J dropped 5; count of bases not matched to a gene: 8. The CDR3 spells CASSLDRDSYNNEQFF. CDR3 nucleotide sequence: TGTGCCAGCAGTTTAGACCGGGACAGCTATAACAATGAGCAGTTCTTC.

The chain has TRBV7-9 and TRBJ2-7, with D uncertain. Germline assignment: CDR1 SEHNR and CDR2 FQNEAQ (reference sequence). Trimming removed 1 base at V and 4 bases at J, with 8 bases between. This CDR3 contains 13 residues. This CDR3 reads CASSLDPGYEQYV. CDR3 in DNA: TGTGCCAGCAGCTTAGACCCGGGTTACGAGCAGTACGTC.

The chain recombines TRBV2 with TRBJ2-3; no definite D call. Per the germline V gene, CDR1 is SNHLY and CDR2 is FYNNEI. The CDR3 has 16 amino acids. Trimming took off 7 bases at V and 2 bases at J, with 19 bases between the two ends. CDR3 sequence (DNA): TGTGCCAGCATGAATGTGGCTTCGGTCTCCACAGATACGCAGTATTTT. Translation: CASMNVASVSTDTQYF. Looking up the rest from reference TRBV2 and TRBJ2-3 gives the full variable domain: EPEVTQTPSHQVTQMGQEVILRCVPISNHLYFYWYRQILGQKVEFLVSFYNNEISEKSEIFDDQFSVERPDGSNFTLKIRSTKLEDSAMYFCASMNVASVSTDTQYFGPGTRLTVL.

The chain couples TRBV27 to TRBJ1-6, with D hard to call. V was shortened by 3 bases and J by 5 bases, with 5 bases between the two germline ends. Germline V CDR1 and CDR2: MNHEY, SMNVEV (reference sequence). The CDR3 runs to 13 residues. In DNA form, the CDR3 reads TGTGCCAGCAGTTTCTCGAATAATTCACCCCTCCACTTT. Translation gives CASSFSNNSPLHF.

This clonotype was seen once. The V and J genes are TRBV7-9 and TRBJ2-2; 7 bases map to TRBD2. The CDR3 totals 17 residues. After removal of 4 bases from V and 6 bases from J, the junction contained 14 bases not matched to a gene. Germline V gene lookup returns CDR1 SEHNR and CDR2 FQNEAQ (reference sequence). In DNA form, the CDR3 reads TGTGCCAGCAGCTCACTCCGGGACTATATTAACGCCGGGGAGCTGTTTTTT. It specifies CASSSLRDYINAGELFF.

The chain recombines TRBV12-3 or TRBV12-4 with TRBJ1-5; 11 nucleotides line up with TRBD1. The V gene end was trimmed by 5 bases and the J gene end by 2 bases; junction bases not matched to a gene: 2. The CDR3 contains 15 residues. CDR3 DNA: TGTGCCAGCAGTGGACAGGGGGCTCGCAATCAGCCCCAGCATTTT. Encoded protein: CASSGQGARNQPQHF.

This chain joins TRBV14 and TRBJ2-7; the match to TRBD2 covers 8 bases. This CDR3 has 14 amino acids. Germline loops: CDR1 SGHDN, CDR2 FVKESK. Trimming at V came to 6 bases and at J to 2 bases, leaving 6 bases not matched to a gene. As DNA, the CDR3 is TGTGCCAGCAGATCAGCGGGGGCCCCCTACGAGCAGTACTTC. Its protein product is CASRSAGAPYEQYF.

V usage is TRBV5-4 and J usage is TRBJ2-3; no firm D call. V lost 3 bases to trimming and J lost 8 bases, with 13 bases between them. CDR1 and CDR2 (germline): SGHNT, YYREEE (reference sequence). This CDR3 has 13 amino acids. The CDR3 DNA reads TGTGCCAGCAGCTCCCGCGGACCCAGTACGCAGTATTTT. Residues: CASSSRGPSTQYF.

The chain uses TRBV10-3 and TRBJ2-5; D remains ambiguous. Germline values: CDR1 ENHRY, CDR2 SYGVKD. V shed 0 bases and J shed 4 bases, with 3 bases lying between them. The CDR3 has 12 amino acids. The CDR3, as DNA: TGTGCCATCAGTGAGTCAAGAGAGACCCAGTACTTC. Translated, it gives CAISESRETQYF.

The rearrangement uses TRBV7-2 and TRBJ2-5, with a tentative D call TRBD2 (6 bases). There are 16 residues in the CDR3. V shed 5 bases and J shed 5 bases, with 21 bases lying between them. Germline V gene lookup returns CDR1 SGHTA and CDR2 FQGNSA. The DNA for the CDR3 is TGTGCCAGCAGCCCCACCAGACTAGTCCTCTCTGAGACCCAGTACTTC. Amino acids: CASSPTRLVLSETQYF.

The gene calls are TRBV12-3 or TRBV12-4 and TRBJ1-1, with TRBD1 identical over 8 bases. CDR3 size: 16 residues. The ends lost 5 bases at V and 10 bases at J; junction bases unmatched: 18. The CDR3 protein is CASSPSGQADKDGAFF. The CDR3 coding sequence is TGTGCCAGCAGTCCCTCGGGACAGGCGGATAAAGACGGAGCTTTCTTT.

V usage is TRBV5-6 and J usage is TRBJ2-5; D may be TRBD2 (6 bases). The germline V gene has CDR1 SGHDT and CDR2 YYEEEE. The CDR3 spans 15 residues. Deletions cut 1 base from V and 4 bases from J, with 14 bases between. CDR3 sequence (DNA): TGTGCCAGCAGCTTGCCGGCGGGGTCAGGAGAGACCCAGTACTTC. This gives the protein CASSLPAGSGETQYF.

This clonotype was seen only a few times. The chain carries TRBV5-1 and TRBJ2-7; either TRBD1 or TRBD2 may fit D (5 bases each). V was trimmed by 0 bases and J by 1 base, leaving 11 bases between them. This CDR3 is 15 amino acids long. Germline loops: CDR1 SGHRS, CDR2 YFSETQ. The CDR3 protein is CASSLAPGGSYEQYF. The DNA of the CDR3 is TGCGCCAGCAGCTTGGCCCCTGGGGGATCCTACGAGCAGTACTTC.

The count of this clonotype is one. CDR3 sequence: CASSPGSAGGYTF. CDR3 bases: TGTGCCAGCAGCCCCGGAAGCGCGGGAGGCTACACCTTC. The chain employs TRBV12-3 or TRBV12-4 and TRBJ1-2; D not resolved. The CDR3 runs 13 residues. The V gene lost 6 bases and the J gene lost 8 bases, with 16 bases spanning the gap.

The V and J genes are TRBV7-6 and TRBJ2-7, with D possibly TRBD1 on 5 matching bases. The germline V gene has CDR1 SGHVS and CDR2 FNYEAQ. The ends were cut back, 5 bases at V and 6 bases at J, with 11 bases in the middle. The CDR3 has 12 amino acids. CDR3 coding DNA: TGTGCCAGCAGCGGGGCCGGCCCCGAGCAGTACGTC. Translating gives CASSGAGPEQYV.

This clonotype occurred a few times. The V gene is TRBV28, the J gene TRBJ2-2; no definite D call. Deletions cut 5 bases from V and 3 bases from J, with 4 bases between. Germline loops: CDR1 MDHEN, CDR2 SYDVKM. The CDR3 length is 12 residues. The CDR3: CASSPYTGELFF. The DNA of the CDR3 is TGTGCCAGCAGTCCCTACACCGGGGAGCTGTTTTTT.

The count of this clonotype is one. The chain combines TRBV20-1 with TRBJ1-5; 7 bases line up with TRBD1. J gave up 6 bases and V 3 bases, and 8 bases lay outside the gene matches. CDR3 length equals 14 residues. Germline values: CDR1 DFQATT, CDR2 SNEGSKA (reference sequence). CDR3 loop: CSARSGQEGQPQHF. CDR3 DNA: TGCAGTGCTAGGTCCGGACAGGAGGGTCAGCCCCAGCATTTT.

The genes are TRBV6-6 and TRBJ2-6; D is ambiguous. The CDR3 contains 14 residues. Trimming shortened V by 4 bases and J by 1 base, and 5 bases separated the two germline ends. Looked up from germline, CDR1 is MNHNY and CDR2 is SVGAGI (reference sequence). CDR3 in DNA: TGTGCCAGCAGTTCAGTTTCTGGGGCCAACGTCCTGACTTTC. Protein sequence: CASSSVSGANVLTF.

The chain has TRBV5-1 and TRBJ2-7; a possible D gene is TRBD1 (7 bases). The CDR3 sequence is 15 residues long. V gave up 4 bases and J gave up 5 bases, with 19 bases separating them. Germline assignment: CDR1 SGHRS and CDR2 YFSETQ. CDR3 in DNA: TGCGCCAGCAGCCGCGGGACAGCTCCTGGGGACGAGCAGTACGTC. The encoded protein is CASSRGTAPGDEQYV.

V and J are TRBV2 and TRBJ2-3; D unclear. This CDR3 is 15 amino acids long. CDR1 is SNHLY, CDR2 FYNNEI, per germline. V was pared by 1 base and J by 1 base, with 9 bases between. The CDR3 protein is CASSEGVLGTDTQYF. DNA of the CDR3: TGTGCCAGCAGTGAAGGGGTTCTTGGCACAGATACGCAGTATTTT.

This clonotype was detected a few times. The V and J genes are TRBV19 and TRBJ1-5, with a possible D match to TRBD1 (5 bases). Germline assignment: CDR1 LNHDA and CDR2 SQIVND (reference sequence). V lost 8 bases, J lost 11 bases, and 22 bases lay in between. The length of the CDR3 is 14 residues. In nucleotides, the CDR3 is TGTGCCAGTCGGGGCGATCGAGGGTTCGACGCCCAGCATTTT. Its translation: CASRGDRGFDAQHF.